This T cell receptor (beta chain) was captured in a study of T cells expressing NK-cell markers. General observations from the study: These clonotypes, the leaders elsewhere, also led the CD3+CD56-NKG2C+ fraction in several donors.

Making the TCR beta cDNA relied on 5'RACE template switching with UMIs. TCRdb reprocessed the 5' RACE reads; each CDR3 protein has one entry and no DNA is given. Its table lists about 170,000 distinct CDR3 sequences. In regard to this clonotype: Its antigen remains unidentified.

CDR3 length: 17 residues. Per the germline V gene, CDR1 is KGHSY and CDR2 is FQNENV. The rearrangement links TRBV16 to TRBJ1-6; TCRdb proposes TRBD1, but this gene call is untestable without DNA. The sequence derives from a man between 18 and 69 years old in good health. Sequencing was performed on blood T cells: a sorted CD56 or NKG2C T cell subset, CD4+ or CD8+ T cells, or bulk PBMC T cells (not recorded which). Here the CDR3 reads CASSPVGGVGNNSPLHF.